These T cell receptor beta chains were read from a single sample in a study of beta chain features in type 1 diabetes. Generated by immunoSEQ multiplex PCR, the TCRdb table keeps only in-frame clones and is missing some. The repertoire holds 300,000 to 350,000 clones, with about 13% as singletons. The sample was naive CD4+ T cells from blood. The receptors were gathered from a woman aged 18-29 years with type 1 diabetes. CDR3s include the opening cysteine and the closing phenylalanine or tryptophan. A D gene is named only where the DNA matches it firmly. Only part of the rows carry a size: once, few, many, or a class if the clone is expanded.

clone_size j_call d_call v_call cdr3_nt cdr3_aa
few TRBJ2-6 TRBD1 TRBV27 TGTGCGACAGGGCGCACTGGGGCCAACGTCCTGACTTTC CATGRTGANVLTF
. TRBJ2-1 . TRBV6-1 TGTGCCAGCGAAAGGGGATCCAATGAGCAGTTCTTC CASERGSNEQFF
. TRBJ2-1 TRBD1 TRBV7-7 TGTGCCAGCAGCTTAGGACAGGGGCCCTACAATGAGCAGTTCTTC CASSLGQGPYNEQFF
. TRBJ1-2 . TRBV29-1 TGCAGCGTTCAGTCGGGGGATGGAGGCTATGGCTACACCTTC CSVQSGDGGYGYTF
few TRBJ2-3 . TRBV6-5 TGTGCCAGCAGTCTAGCGTCAAGCACAGATACGCAGTATTTT CASSLASSTDTQYF
. TRBJ2-3 TRBD2 TRBV29-1 TGCAGCGCCTCGGGGCTAGCGGGAGGGGTAGATACGCAGTATTTT CSASGLAGGVDTQYF
. TRBJ2-1 TRBD2 TRBV7-6 TGTGCCAGCAGCCTGGGAGCTAGCGGGAGGTCGAATGAGCAGTTCTTC CASSLGASGRSNEQFF
few TRBJ2-1 . TRBV4-2 TGTGCCAGCAGCCAAAGCGGCTACAATGAGCAGTTCTTC CASSQSGYNEQFF
. TRBJ2-3 TRBD2 TRBV5-1 TGCGCCAGCATGGGACTAGCGGGAGCGGCAGATACGCAGTATTTT CASMGLAGAADTQYF
few TRBJ2-5 TRBD1 TRBV11-2 TGTGCCAGCAGCTGGGGACAGCTACTCCAAGAGACCCAGTACTTC CASSWGQLLQETQYF
few TRBJ2-1 TRBD2 TRBV4-1 TGCGCCAGCAGCCAATCCCTAGCGGGGGATGGTGAGCAGTTCTTC CASSQSLAGDGEQFF
. TRBJ2-1 . TRBV30 TGTGCCTGGAGTAAAGCGGCTTCGGGTGGAAATGAGCAGTTCTTC CAWSKAASGGNEQFF
few TRBJ1-2 . TRBV2 TGTGCCAGCAGTGAGCAGGCCATAGGTGGCTACACCTTC CASSEQAIGGYTF
few TRBJ2-5 TRBD1 TRBV9 TGTGCCAGCAGCCTACGGGACAGGGGAGCGGAGACCCAGTACTTC CASSLRDRGAETQYF
few TRBJ2-5 . TRBV9 TGTGCCAGCAGCGGGAGGGGACAGTACCAAGAGACCCAGTACTTC CASSGRGQYQETQYF
. TRBJ1-1 . TRBV12-5 TGTGCTAGTGGCTGGCAGGCCAACACTGAAGCTTTCTTT CASGWQANTEAFF
many TRBJ2-5 . TRBV30 TGTGCCTGGAGTTTGTCTCTCCAAGAGACCCAGTACTTC CAWSLSLQETQYF
few TRBJ2-5 TRBD1 TRBV5-1 TGCGCCAGCAGCTTCGGGGACAGCCAAGAGACCCAGTACTTC CASSFGDSQETQYF
few TRBJ1-1 TRBD1 TRBV7-3 TGTGCCAGCAGCTTGGGACAGTCGAACACTGAAGCTTTCTTT CASSLGQSNTEAFF
. TRBJ2-3 TRBD1 TRBV5-4 TGTGCCAGCAGCGGAGTGGGACAGGGGGTTGATACGCAGTATTTT CASSGVGQGVDTQYF
. TRBJ2-1 TRBD1 TRBV15 TGTGCCACCAGCAGAGAGTCGGCAGGGGGAAATGAGCAGTTCTTC CATSRESAGGNEQFF
. TRBJ2-2 TRBD2 TRBV7-2 TGTGCCAGCAGCTTATTGGGACTAGCGGGAAGACACACCGGGGAGCTGTTTTTT CASSLLGLAGRHTGELFF
few TRBJ2-3 . TRBV6-5 TGTGCCAGCAGTTACCGGGGAGGTACAGATACGCAGTATTTT CASSYRGGTDTQYF
few TRBJ1-2 . TRBV25-1 TGTGCCGGACAAGACCTGAGAGGATGCTACACCTTC CAGQDLRGCYTF
. TRBJ2-1 TRBD1 TRBV29-1 TGCAGCGTCTACAGCTTCAGGGGGCTGGGCAATGAGCAGTTCTTC CSVYSFRGLGNEQFF
few TRBJ2-5 TRBD1 TRBV10-3 TGTGCCATCAGTCAGAACATAGCCGGGACAGGGGGACAAGAGACCCAGTACTTC CAISQNIAGTGGQETQYF
few TRBJ2-5 TRBD1 TRBV11-2 TGTGCCAGCAGCCCGAAATTTAGGGACAGGCAAGAGACCCAGTACTTC CASSPKFRDRQETQYF
. TRBJ2-7 . TRBV11-1 TGTGCCAGCAGCCCCTTACAGGGTTCCTACGAGCAGTACTTC CASSPLQGSYEQYF
. TRBJ2-7 TRBD2 TRBV28 TGTGCCAGCAGTTTAGGGACTAGCTACGAGCAGTACTTC CASSLGTSYEQYF
. TRBJ1-1 TRBD1 TRBV5-1 TGCGCCAGCGGCCGGAACAGGGGCACTGAAGCTTTCTTT CASGRNRGTEAFF
few TRBJ1-2 TRBD1 TRBV5-1 TGCGCCAGCAGCTTTAGGACAGGCAGATCTAACTATGGCTACACCTTC CASSFRTGRSNYGYTF
. TRBJ2-1 . TRBV7-2 TGTGCCAGCAGCAAAAGCGCGGGACCATCCTACAATGAGCAGTTCTTC CASSKSAGPSYNEQFF
once TRBJ2-3 . TRBV9 TGTGCCAGCAGCCCGGGCGGCTCGACTAGAAGCACAGATACGCAGTATTTT CASSPGGSTRSTDTQYF
few TRBJ2-3 . TRBV10-3 TGTGCCATCAGCCAAACAGATACGCAGTATTTT CAISQTDTQYF
. TRBJ1-4 TRBD1 TRBV30 TGTGCCTGGAGTGAACAGGGGGCTCTCGAAAAACTGTTTTTT CAWSEQGALEKLFF
. TRBJ2-1 TRBD2 TRBV15 TGTGCCACCAGCAGAGATAAGTGGACTAGCGGGTGGCAGAGCTCCTACAATGAGCAGTTCTTC CATSRDKWTSGWQSSYNEQFF
few TRBJ1-2 . TRBV28 TGTGCCAGCAGTTTCCGGCGGGTCTATGGCTACACCTTC CASSFRRVYGYTF
few TRBJ2-5 . TRBV11-2 TGTGCCAGCAGCTTTAATAGAGCAGAGACCCAGTACTTC CASSFNRAETQYF
. TRBJ2-5 . TRBV28 TGTGCCAGCAGTCCCCCTCAGGGGCCCCAAGAGACCCAGTACTTC CASSPPQGPQETQYF
. TRBJ2-7 . TRBV2 TGTGCCAGCAGCGGGAACTCCTACGAGCAGTACTTC CASSGNSYEQYF
few TRBJ2-1 TRBD2 TRBV7-9 TGTGCCAGCAGCTCCGGAAGCGGGAGGGTTGGCAATGAGCAGTTCTTC CASSSGSGRVGNEQFF
few TRBJ2-1 TRBD2 TRBV28 TGTGCCAGCAGTTCCCGAGCACTAGCGGGAAGCAATGAGCAGTTCTTC CASSSRALAGSNEQFF
. TRBJ2-1 . TRBV19 TGTGCCAGTAGTACTGACCCTTATTTGCGGGAGCAGTTCTTC CASSTDPYLREQFF
few TRBJ2-7 . TRBV25-1 TGTGCCAGCAGTGAGCTAGCGAGCGGCGAAGACGAGCAGTACTTC CASSELASGEDEQYF
few TRBJ2-3 . TRBV7-3 TGTGCCAGCAGCCCCGGGGGTAGCGGTACAGATACGCAGTATTTT CASSPGGSGTDTQYF
. TRBJ1-1 . TRBV5-4 TGTGCCAGCAGCCTGCCCGGTACCGCTGAAGCTTTCTTT CASSLPGTAEAFF
. TRBJ2-1 TRBD1 TRBV5-1 TGCGCCAGCAGTATCCAGGGGGCTGGGGGGAATGAGCAGTTCTTC CASSIQGAGGNEQFF
. TRBJ2-7 . TRBV5-1 TGCGCCAGCAGCTTGACGGGGAACTCCTACGAGCAGTACTTC CASSLTGNSYEQYF
few TRBJ2-1 TRBD2 TRBV30 TGTGCCTGGGTAGCGGGAGGGCGGGATGAGCAGTTCTTC CAWVAGGRDEQFF
. TRBJ2-7 TRBD2 TRBV29-1 TGCAGCGTGATCCCGACTAGCGGGAGTTTCTACGAGCAGTACTTC CSVIPTSGSFYEQYF
. TRBJ2-3 . TRBV11-2 TGTGCCAGCAGCTTGCGTCGAACTAGCATCACAGATACGCAGTATTTT CASSLRRTSITDTQYF
few TRBJ2-7 . TRBV19 TGTGCCAGTAGCACGAGCGAGACCGACCACTACGAGCAGTACTTC CASSTSETDHYEQYF
. TRBJ1-2 . TRBV10-3 TGTGCCATCAGCCAAGTTCAGGGTGACTATGGCTACACCTTC CAISQVQGDYGYTF
. TRBJ2-3 . TRBV19 TGTGCCAGTGGGGAGGATACGCAGTATTTT CASGEDTQYF
. TRBJ1-1 . TRBV18 TGTGCCAGCTCCGGTGGGCATGGCACTGAAGCTTTCTTT CASSGGHGTEAFF
few TRBJ1-2 TRBD1 TRBV6-6 TGTGCCAGCGCTAACGACCGGGACAGGGGTTCTGGCTACACCTTC CASANDRDRGSGYTF
. TRBJ1-1 TRBD1 TRBV5-4 TGTGCCAGCAGCTTAAATACAGGGGTGAACACTGAAGCTTTCTTT CASSLNTGVNTEAFF
. TRBJ2-5 TRBD1 TRBV2 TGTGCCAGCAGCGGACAGGGGAGTGGAGAGACCCAGTACTTC CASSGQGSGETQYF
. TRBJ2-2 TRBD2 TRBV5-1 TGCGCCAGCAGCCTGACCCTAGCGGAAGCCGGGGAGCTGTTTTTT CASSLTLAEAGELFF